The text below deals with one TCR beta chain. Antigen specificity is unknown. Reverse transcription of about 0.5 to 1 ug RNA was carried out with random hexamers. The amplification used immunoSEQ multiplex PCR on TCR beta CDR3; it spanned 54 Vbeta and 13 Jbeta. TCRdb itself ran the immunoSEQ multiplex PCR reads through MiXCR, one entry per CDR3 protein. The table has tens of thousands of distinct CDR3 sequences, about 93% seen once. The CDR3 totals 13 residues. Germline CDR1 is ENHRY and CDR2 is SYGVKD. V lost 8 bases and J lost 3; bases outside the gene matches: 4. The record originates from a study of CD8 T cells in Susac syndrome. Study context: At the time of blood draw, patients with Susac syndrome were therapy-naive, receiving corticosteroids, or receiving intravenous immunoglobulin alone. Points from the study as a whole: The CD4+ T cell repertoires in Susac syndrome were not clonally expanded.

Sequencing targeted TCR beta in T cells from blood (CD8+ and CD4+). The rearrangement uses TRBV10-3 and TRBJ2-7; 10 positions match TRBD1. The clonotype originates from a human donor with Susac syndrome. The specimen sequenced was CD4+ T cells from PBMCs. The CDR3 reads CAIGDRGFYEQYF. CDR3 coding DNA: TGTGCCATCGGGGACAGGGGTTTCTACGAGCAGTACTTC.